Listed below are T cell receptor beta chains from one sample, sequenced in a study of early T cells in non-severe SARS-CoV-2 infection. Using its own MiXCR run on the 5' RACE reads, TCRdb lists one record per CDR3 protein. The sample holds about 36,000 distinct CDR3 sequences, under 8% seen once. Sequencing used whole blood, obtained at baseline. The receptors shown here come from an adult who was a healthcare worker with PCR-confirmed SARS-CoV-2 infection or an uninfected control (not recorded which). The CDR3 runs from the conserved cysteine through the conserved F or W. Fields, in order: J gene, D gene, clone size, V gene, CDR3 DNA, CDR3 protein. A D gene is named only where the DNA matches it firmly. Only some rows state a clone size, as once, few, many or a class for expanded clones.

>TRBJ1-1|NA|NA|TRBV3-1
TGTGCCAGCAGCCAAGTCGGAAGGGTGAACACTGAAGCTTTCTTT
CASSQVGRVNTEAFF
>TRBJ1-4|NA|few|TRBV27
TGTGCCAGCTCGCGGGACACTAGTGAAAAACTGTTTTTT
CASSRDTSEKLFF
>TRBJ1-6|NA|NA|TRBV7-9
TGTGCCAGCAGCCGGGAGTGGACCCTCCACTTT
CASSREWTLHF
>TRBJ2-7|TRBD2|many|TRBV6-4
TGTGCCAGCAGTGGAGGACTAGCGGGAGCCTACGAGCAGTACTTC
CASSGGLAGAYEQYF
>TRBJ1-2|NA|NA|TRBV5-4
TGTGCCAGCAGCTTGGTGGCGAACACCGTCTATGGCTACACCTTC
CASSLVANTVYGYTF
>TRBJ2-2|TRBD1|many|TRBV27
TGTGCCAGCAGTGGCGGGACAGGGTGGGTGACCGGGGAGCTGTTTTTT
CASSGGTGWVTGELFF
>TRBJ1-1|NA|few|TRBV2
TGTGCCGGCAGTGTAACAGGGAACACTGAAGCTTTCTTT
CAGSVTGNTEAFF
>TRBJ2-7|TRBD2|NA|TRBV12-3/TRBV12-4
TGTGCCAGCGGGACTAGCGGGATTATTCTCGGTTTCGAGCAGTACTTC
CASGTSGIILGFEQYF
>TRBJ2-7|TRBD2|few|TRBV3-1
TGTGCCAGCAGCCCGACAGCGGGAAGCTCCTACGAGCAGTACTTC
CASSPTAGSSYEQYF
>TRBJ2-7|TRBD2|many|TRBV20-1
TGCAGTGCTGACCTAGCGGGAGCCCTTACCTACGAGCAGTACTTC
CSADLAGALTYEQYF
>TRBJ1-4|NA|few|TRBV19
TGTGCCAGTCTGCAGGGACCATATGAAAAACTGTTTTTT
CASLQGPYEKLFF
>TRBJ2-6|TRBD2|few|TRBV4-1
TGCGCCAGCAGCCAAGGAGCAGGCGGGAGGGCAGGTGGGGCCAACGTCCTGACTTTC
CASSQGAGGRAGGANVLTF
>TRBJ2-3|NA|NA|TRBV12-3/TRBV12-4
TGTGCCAGCAGTTTAGACCCCTCCACAGATACGCAGTATTTT
CASSLDPSTDTQYF
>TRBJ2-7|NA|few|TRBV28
TGTGCCAGCAGTCGGCCCGGGGATATCTCCTACGAGCAGTACTTC
CASSRPGDISYEQYF
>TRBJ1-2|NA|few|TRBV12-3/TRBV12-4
TGTGCCAGCAGTTTTGGGCAGGTGAATGGCTACACCTTC
CASSFGQVNGYTF
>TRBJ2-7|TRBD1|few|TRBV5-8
TGTGCCAGCAGCTTCAGGCAGGGGGTGTACGAGCAGTACTTC
CASSFRQGVYEQYF
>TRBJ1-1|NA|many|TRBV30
TGTGCCTGGAGTGTCGTGAATGAAGCTTTCTTT
CAWSVVNEAFF
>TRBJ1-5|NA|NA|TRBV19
TGTGCCAGTAGTCCGGGCGTTCGTCAGCCCCAGCATTTT
CASSPGVRQPQHF
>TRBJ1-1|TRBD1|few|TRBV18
TGTGCCAGCTCACCTGGGACAGGGAGAAACACTGAAGCTTTCTTT
CASSPGTGRNTEAFF
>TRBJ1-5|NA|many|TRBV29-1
TGCAGCGTTGAAACTGGGGCTAGCAATCAGCCCCAGCATTTT
CSVETGASNQPQHF
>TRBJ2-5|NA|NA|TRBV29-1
TGCAGCGTTGAAGATGGCATAAGTGTCCAGTACTTC
CSVEDGISVQYF
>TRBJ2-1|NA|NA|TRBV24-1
TGTGCCACCAGTGGCACAGGGATCTCCTACAATGAGCAGTTCTTC
CATSGTGISYNEQFF
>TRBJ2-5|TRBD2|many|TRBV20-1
TGCAGTGCTAGAGAAGAGCTAGCGGGTACCCAAGAGACCCAGTACTTC
CSAREELAGTQETQYF
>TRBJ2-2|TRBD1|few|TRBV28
TGTGCCAGCAGTTCTCACAGGGGGCCCACCGGGGAGCTGTTTTTT
CASSSHRGPTGELFF
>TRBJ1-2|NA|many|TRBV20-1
TGCAGTGCTAGAGAGGGGGCAGTTGCTAACTATGGCTACACCTTC
CSAREGAVANYGYTF
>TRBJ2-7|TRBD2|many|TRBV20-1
TGCAGTGCCCACGGGGGGGGAACCTACGAGCAGTACTTC
CSAHGGGTYEQYF
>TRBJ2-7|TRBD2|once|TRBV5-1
TGCGCCAGCAGCCCCCGGTCAACTAGCGCGAGGGAGCAGTACTTC
CASSPRSTSAREQYF